The following is a T cell receptor beta chain sequence with its context. The target antigen is unknown. This sample stems from a study of cytomegalovirus exposure and HLA in healthy donors. Regarding the study as a whole: With later analysis, a missense DCLRE1C variant became linked to TCR beta V- and J-gene trimming.

13 Jbeta primers and 60 Vbeta primers were used for the PCR. TCRdb's copy holds only in-frame clones and misses some; the assay was immunoSEQ multiplex PCR. This sample has 95,000 to 100,000 clones; approximately 74% occur once, and the top ten carry about 1.9%. Germline-derived CDR1 and CDR2 are ENHRY and SYGVKD. The CDR3 length is 13 residues. Between the trimmed V and J ends, which lost 8 bases and 2 bases, there was a span of 11 bases. The sample consisted of PBMCs. V gene TRBV10-3 combines with J gene TRBJ2-3; D might be TRBD2 (5 bases). This clonotype was sampled from a woman aged 40 to 55 in good health and CMV-seronegative. The CDR3: CAIGGGSTDTQYF. DNA for the CDR3: TGTGCCATCGGAGGCGGGTCCACAGATACGCAGTATTTT.